The source of this T cell receptor beta chain is a study of molecular identifiers for immune sequencing clone quantification. This CDR3 has 15 amino acids. V lost 3 bases and J lost 0; bases outside the gene matches: 7. Germline V gives CDR1 DFQATT, CDR2 SNEGSKA (reference sequence). TCRdb called the PCR reads again in MiXCR, with one record for every CDR3 protein. The sample lists 300,000 to 400,000 distinct CDR3 sequences, over 20% seen once, with 0.65% to 0.75% in the top ten. The table lists this clonotype with many counts. The source of this sequence is a human donor in good health. Some libraries in this study had Jurkat cell RNA spiked in. The specimen sequenced was naive CD8+ T cells from blood, with Jurkat cell RNA spiked in. Subset noted: FACS-sorted CD8+CD4-CCR7+CD45RA+ naive T cells. This chain uses TRBV20-1 with TRBJ2-7, with 8 positions matching TRBD2. Here the CDR3 DNA reads TGCAGTGCTAGCGCGCGGGAGGCTCTCTCCTACGAGCAGTACTTC. Protein product: CSASAREALSYEQYF.